The clone carrying this T cell receptor (beta chain) has just a few counts. The data derive from a study of blood T cells in healthy people across ages. PCR was performed a second time for about 6 to 12 cycles using a sample-barcoded 5' primer and a J-beta primer mix. MiXCR was run by TCRdb on the 5' RACE reads, yielding one entry per CDR3 protein. Altogether around 820,000 distinct CDR3 sequences are present, around 25% being singletons, with the ten largest covering 3% to 4.5%. V was pared by 3 bases and J by 3 bases, with 8 bases between. The CDR3 covers 13 residues. The sample was also reused in another study, on T cells of mothers and their children.

The sample consisted of blood. This TCR was sampled from a boy younger than 18 in good health. The chain uses TRBV12-3 or TRBV12-4 and TRBJ2-5, with D unclear. The CDR3 DNA sequence: TGTGCCAGCAGTTTGTGGCAGAAAGAGACCCAGTACTTC. Protein product: CASSLWQKETQYF.